A selection of T cell receptor beta chains follows, all from one sample in a study of blood T cell repertoires in COVID-19. Data came from immunoSEQ multiplex PCR; TCRdb stores just in-frame clones and leaves some out. The sample holds around 250,000 clones, 85% to 90% seen once. Sequencing was performed on PBMCs or T cells enriched from blood (not recorded which). Every receptor here comes from a woman in her 30s with acute COVID-19. CDR3s include the opening cysteine and the closing phenylalanine or tryptophan. Each record gives: V gene, clone size, J gene, D gene, CDR3 DNA, CDR3 protein. A D gene is named only where the DNA matches it firmly. Rows give clone size only sometimes, using once, few, many, or a class for an expanded clone.

>TRBV27|NA|TRBJ2-1|TRBD2
TGTGCCAGCAGTCACCCCGGGACTAGCGACTACAATGAGCAGTTCTTC
CASSHPGTSDYNEQFF
>TRBV27|NA|TRBJ2-2|TRBD1
TGTGCCAGCAGTCGAATACCGGGGACAGGGTCTGGGGCCGGGGAGCTGTTTTTT
CASSRIPGTGSGAGELFF
>TRBV11-2|NA|TRBJ2-2|TRBD1
TGTGCCAGCAGCCCACAGGGGGGGAACACCGGGGAGCTGTTTTTT
CASSPQGGNTGELFF
>TRBV4-1|few|TRBJ1-4|TRBD1
TGCGCCAGCAGCCAAGATGGGGGGGGCCGGGACAGGGAAAAACTGTTTTTT
CASSQDGGGRDREKLFF
>TRBV5-8|NA|TRBJ1-6|TRBD1
TGTGCCAGCAGCGTCAGGGGGCAATATAATTCACCCCTCCACTTT
CASSVRGQYNSPLHF
>TRBV5-4|NA|TRBJ2-7|TRBD2
TGTGCCAGCAGCTTGGCGGGACTAGCGGGAGGAAGGTACGAGCAGTACTTC
CASSLAGLAGGRYEQYF
>TRBV4-1|NA|TRBJ2-2|NA
TGCGCCAGCAGCCAATATCAGGGAGGAACCGGGGAGCTGTTTTTT
CASSQYQGGTGELFF
>TRBV4-1|NA|TRBJ2-5|TRBD2
TGCGCCAGCAGCCAGACACTAGCGGCCCAAGAGACCCAGTACTTC
CASSQTLAAQETQYF
>TRBV28|NA|TRBJ2-7|TRBD1
TGTGCCAGCTTGGGACAGCCAAGCTCCTACGAGCAGTACTTC
CASLGQPSSYEQYF
>TRBV19|NA|TRBJ1-5|TRBD1
TGTGCCAGTACCCTAGGGACAGGGCATCAGCCCCAGCATTTT
CASTLGTGHQPQHF
>TRBV6-6|NA|TRBJ1-5|TRBD1
TGTGCCAGCAGTGACGGACAGGCCGGCCTTATAGGGCATTTT
CASSDGQAGLIGHF
>TRBV14|NA|TRBJ2-3|NA
TGTGCCAGCAGCCAAGCCGCCTCTAGAAGCGGGTTCACAGATACGCAGTATTTT
CASSQAASRSGFTDTQYF
>TRBV12-5|NA|TRBJ2-1|TRBD2
TGTGCTGGTGGCCCCCCTCTTAGCGGGGAACCCTCCTACAATGAGCAGTTCTTC
CAGGPPLSGEPSYNEQFF
>TRBV7-9|NA|TRBJ2-7|NA
TGTGCCAGCAGCTCCTCCGGTGGGCTTTACGAGCAGTACTTC
CASSSSGGLYEQYF
>TRBV28|NA|TRBJ1-5|TRBD1
TGTGCCAGCCAAACAGGGGCTTTTCGGCCCCAGCATTTT
CASQTGAFRPQHF
>TRBV4-3|NA|TRBJ2-7|TRBD2
TGCGCCAGCAGCCCCGCCCTCATAGCGGGTAGCTCCTACGAGCAGTACTTC
CASSPALIAGSSYEQYF
>TRBV6-5|few|TRBJ2-7|NA
TGTGCCAGCAAGGCGGGACAGAACTACGAGCAGTACTTC
CASKAGQNYEQYF
>TRBV9|few|TRBJ1-6|NA
TGTGCCAGCAGGTCTGGACAGAGTAATTCACCCCTCCACTTT
CASRSGQSNSPLHF
>TRBV3-1/TRBV3-2|NA|TRBJ2-7|NA
TGTGCCAGCAGCCAAGGGAGGGATATTGAGCAGTACTTC
CASSQGRDIEQYF
>TRBV7-2|NA|TRBJ1-2|TRBD1
TGTGCCAGCAGCCCCCGACAGGGTACCTCGGATGGCTACACCTTC
CASSPRQGTSDGYTF
>TRBV29-1|once|TRBJ2-7|TRBD2
TGCAGCGTTGGAGTCTCTAGCGGGAGCTACGAGCAGTACTTC
CSVGVSSGSYEQYF
>TRBV18|few|TRBJ2-7|NA
TGTGCCAGCTCACCGGACAGAGGGGACCGATCCTACGAGCAGTACTTC
CASSPDRGDRSYEQYF
>TRBV27|NA|TRBJ1-5|NA
TGTGCCAGCAGTCCTTGGGCGGGAAATCAGCCCCAGCATTTT
CASSPWAGNQPQHF
>TRBV11-2|once|TRBJ1-1|NA
TGTGCCAGCAGCTTAGACAGGGTGAACACTGAAGCTTTCTTT
CASSLDRVNTEAFF
>TRBV21-1|NA|TRBJ2-7|NA
TGTGCCAGCACTACGACAGGGGTTTCCGACTACGAGCAGTACTTC
CASTTTGVSDYEQYF
>TRBV15|NA|TRBJ2-3|NA
TGTGCCACCAGCGGGCAGCACACAGATACGCAGTATTTT
CATSGQHTDTQYF
>TRBV12-5|NA|TRBJ1-1|TRBD1
TGTGCTAGTGGTCCGCGGACAGGGGGCACTGAAGCTTTCTTT
CASGPRTGGTEAFF
>TRBV7-3|NA|TRBJ1-1|NA
TGTGCCAGCAGCAGAACAGTTAACACTGAAGCTTTCTTT
CASSRTVNTEAFF
>TRBV24-1|NA|TRBJ2-7|TRBD1
TGTGCCACCAGTGGCGGACAGGGATGGGACTTGGGCGACGAGCAGTACTTC
CATSGGQGWDLGDEQYF
>TRBV2|NA|TRBJ1-2|NA
TGTGCCAGCAGTGAGAGGGGGATATCCACCGATGGCTACACCTTC
CASSERGISTDGYTF